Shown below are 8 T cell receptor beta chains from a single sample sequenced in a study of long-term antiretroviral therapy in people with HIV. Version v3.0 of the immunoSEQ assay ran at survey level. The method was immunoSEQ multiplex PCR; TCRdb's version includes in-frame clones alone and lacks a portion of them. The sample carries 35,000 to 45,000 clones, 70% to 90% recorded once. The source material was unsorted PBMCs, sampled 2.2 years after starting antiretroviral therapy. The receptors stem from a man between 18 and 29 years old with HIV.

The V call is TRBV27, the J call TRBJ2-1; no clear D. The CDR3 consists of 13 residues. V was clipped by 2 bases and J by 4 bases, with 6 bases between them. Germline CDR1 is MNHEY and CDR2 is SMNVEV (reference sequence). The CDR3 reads CASSLNSYNEQFF. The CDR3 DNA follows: TGTGCCAGCAGTTTAAACAGTTACAATGAGCAGTTCTTC.

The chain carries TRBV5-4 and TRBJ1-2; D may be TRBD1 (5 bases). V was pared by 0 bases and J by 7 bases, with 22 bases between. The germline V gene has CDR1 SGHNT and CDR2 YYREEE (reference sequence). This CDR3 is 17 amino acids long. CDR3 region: CASSLDGGLGWGGGYTF. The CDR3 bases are TGTGCCAGCAGCTTGGACGGGGGACTGGGTTGGGGGGGTGGCTACACCTTC.

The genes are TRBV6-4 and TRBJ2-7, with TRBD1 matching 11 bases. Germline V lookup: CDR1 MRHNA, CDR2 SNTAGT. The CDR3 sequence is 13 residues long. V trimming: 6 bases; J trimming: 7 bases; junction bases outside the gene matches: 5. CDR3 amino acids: CASRDRGLREQYF. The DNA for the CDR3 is TGTGCCAGCAGGGACAGGGGGCTGAGAGAGCAGTACTTC.

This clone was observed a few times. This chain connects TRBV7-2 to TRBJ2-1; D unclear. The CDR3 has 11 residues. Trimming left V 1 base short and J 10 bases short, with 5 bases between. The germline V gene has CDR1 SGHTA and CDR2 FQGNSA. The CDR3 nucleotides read TGTGCCAGCAGCTTAGAGGTAGAGCAGTTCTTC. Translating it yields CASSLEVEQFF.

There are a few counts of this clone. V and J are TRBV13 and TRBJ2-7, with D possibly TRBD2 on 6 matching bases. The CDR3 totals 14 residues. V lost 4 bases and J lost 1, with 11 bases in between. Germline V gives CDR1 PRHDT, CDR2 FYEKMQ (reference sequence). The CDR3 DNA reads TGTGCCAGCAGCTCGCGGGATTTTTCCTACGAGCAGTACTTC. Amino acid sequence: CASSSRDFSYEQYF.

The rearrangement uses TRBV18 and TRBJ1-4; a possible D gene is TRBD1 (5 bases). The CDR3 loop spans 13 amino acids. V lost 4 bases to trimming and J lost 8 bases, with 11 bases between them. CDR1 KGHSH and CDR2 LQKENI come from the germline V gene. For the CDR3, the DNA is TGTGCCAGCTCACGAGGGGCACGCGAAAAACTGTTTTTT. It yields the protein CASSRGAREKLFF.

The chain's CDR3 is CAGGRKTYYEQYF. As DNA, the CDR3 is TGTGCCGGGGGACGAAAGACCTACTACGAGCAGTACTTC. The V gene is TRBV30, the J gene TRBJ2-7; possibly TRBD1 or TRBD2 for D (5 bases each). V gave up 8 bases and J gave up 3 bases, with 17 bases separating them. Germline V gene sequence: CDR1 GTSNPN, CDR2 SVGIG (reference sequence). The CDR3 is made up of 13 amino acids.

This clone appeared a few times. The CDR3 DNA is TGCGCCAGCAGCGTTGGACTCAATGAGCAGTTCTTC. Its protein product is CASSVGLNEQFF. V gene TRBV5-1 combines with J gene TRBJ2-1; the D gene is possibly TRBD2 (5 bases). The CDR3 spans 12 residues. Germline assignment: CDR1 SGHRS and CDR2 YFSETQ. The V end lost 4 bases, the J end lost 6 bases, and 8 bases lay between the germline ends.